This paragraph reports one T cell receptor beta chain. Antigen: not known. Libraries of TCR beta came from quantitative 5'-RACE with molecular barcodes. TCRdb used MiXCR to reprocess the 5' RACE reads, holding one entry per CDR3 protein. The table has just under 550,000 distinct CDR3 sequences, approximately 11% seen once. This record comes from a study of CD8 T cells in ankylosing spondylitis. Study-level results: Characteristic of ankylosing spondylitis blood, it appeared, was a TCR beta motif comprising roughly 8 highly homologous variants.

CDR1 and CDR2 (germline): MNHEY, SMNVEV (reference sequence). This CDR3 region has 16 residues. The V end was cut by 3 bases, the J end by 0 bases, with 13 bases between. The rearrangement links TRBV27 to TRBJ2-3; no reliable D call. The sequence was collected from a male donor with ankylosing spondylitis. The sequencing input was blood, either unsorted or a sorted T cell fraction (not recorded which). The CDR3 nucleotides are TGTGCCAGCAGTTTCTTGGGCGGTATTAGCACAGATACGCAGTATTTT. This gives the protein CASSFLGGISTDTQYF.